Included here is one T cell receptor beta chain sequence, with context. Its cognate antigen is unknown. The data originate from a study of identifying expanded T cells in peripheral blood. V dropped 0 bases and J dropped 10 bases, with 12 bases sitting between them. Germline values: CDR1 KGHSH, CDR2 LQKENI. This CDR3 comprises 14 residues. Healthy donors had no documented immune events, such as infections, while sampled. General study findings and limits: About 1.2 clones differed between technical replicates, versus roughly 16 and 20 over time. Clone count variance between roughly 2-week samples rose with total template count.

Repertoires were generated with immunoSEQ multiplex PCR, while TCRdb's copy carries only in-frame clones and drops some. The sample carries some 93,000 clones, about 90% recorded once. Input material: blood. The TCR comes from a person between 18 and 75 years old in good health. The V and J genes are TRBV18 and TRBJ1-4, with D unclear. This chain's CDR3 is CASSPPSPRGKLFF. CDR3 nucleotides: TGTGCCAGCTCACCACCCAGTCCTCGAGGAAAACTGTTTTTT. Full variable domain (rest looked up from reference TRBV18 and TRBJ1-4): NAGVMQNPRHLVRRRGQEARLRCSPMKGHSHVYWYRQLPEEGLKFMVYLQKENIIDESGMPKERFSAEFPKEGPSILRIQQVVRGDSAAYFCASSPPSPRGKLFFGSGTQLSVL.